This TCR beta chain was sequenced during a study of blood T cell repertoires in COVID-19 (dated by TCRdb to between 2020 and 2021). About the investigation overall: Collaborator samples came from the United States, Italy and Spain and covered acute and convalescent phases of COVID-19. Subjects who had been exposed to COVID-19, were actively infected with it, or had recovered from it provided the deeply sampled blood TCRbeta repertoires that made up the dataset. Where HLA class I and class II types were available, the types were taken from metadata supplied by the sample provider, not from assay-based typing. The sample metadata nearly always contained a de-identified subject ID, COVID-19 status, age in years and sex. Samples were obtained from the ongoing ImmuneRACE study (first 160 participants) and from about 1,300 subjects provided by 6 global collaborators. The repertoires were released in a freely available public database meant as a resource for research on the immune response to SARS-CoV-2. The material from the prospective study consisted of cDNA or gDNA derived from T cells, B-cell-depleted T cells, or PBMCs.

CDR1 and CDR2 (KGHDR, SFDVKD) derive from the germline V gene. CDR3 length: 13 amino acids, cysteine to phenylalanine. This entry keeps only the CDR3 DNA: 39 bases, framed from base 1. V loses 2 bases, J loses 6 bases, and the germline ends lie 9 bases apart. TCRbeta CDR3 regions were amplified from genomic DNA by means of the immunoSEQ Assay, a bias-controlled multiplex PCR. The authors processed their data as follows. Nucleated cell counts per sample were estimated from amplification of reference gene primers within the assay. To quantify the absolute abundance of each unique TCRbeta CDR3 rearrangement, sequence reads were collapsed and filtered. For each sample, productive Simpson clonality was calculated as the square root of Simpson's diversity index over productive rearrangements. TCRdb stores this immuneACCESS table with in-frame sequences only. Part of the clones is absent; in the studies checked, under half of the shortfall reflects unresolved V genes, and no reason is known for the rest. Clone size and V and J calls were adopted from that table, with D and trimming inferred from the DNA. The sample table holds around 120,000 clones, of which 90% were seen once. Together, the top ten hold about 4% of the sample.

The paper as a whole reports these results and caveats: Clinical and demographic metadata were provided uncurated, with the amount varying by source and participant.

Whole blood was collected in K2EDTA tubes by collaborating institutions according to the institutions' own protocols. For TCRbeta analysis, collaborators shipped samples as frozen whole blood, isolated PBMCs, or DNA extracted from either of those sample types. As concerns this clone: It lacks a known antigen. No base-level quality is on record; no much larger clone is a single base apart.

Sample: peripheral blood. The rearrangement combines TRBV24-1 with TRBJ1-2, with a weak D call of TRBD1 (6 bases match). The clonotype originates from a man aged 50-60 years with active COVID-19. The bases are TGTGCCACCAGTGATTACAGGGCGAATGGCTACACCTTC. This codes for CATSDYRANGYTF.